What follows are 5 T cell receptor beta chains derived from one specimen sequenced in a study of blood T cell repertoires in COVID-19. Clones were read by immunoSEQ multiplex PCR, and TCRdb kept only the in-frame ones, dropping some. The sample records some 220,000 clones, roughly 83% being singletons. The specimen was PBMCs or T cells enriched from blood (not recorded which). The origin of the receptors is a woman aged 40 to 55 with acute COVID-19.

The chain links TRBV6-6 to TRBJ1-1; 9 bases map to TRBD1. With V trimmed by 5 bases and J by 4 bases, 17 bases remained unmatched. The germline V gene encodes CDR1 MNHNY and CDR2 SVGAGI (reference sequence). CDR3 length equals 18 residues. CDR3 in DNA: TGTGCCAGCAGTCACACGGGACAGGGAGTAGGTTTTGGCACTGAAGCTTTCTTT. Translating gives CASSHTGQGVGFGTEAFF.

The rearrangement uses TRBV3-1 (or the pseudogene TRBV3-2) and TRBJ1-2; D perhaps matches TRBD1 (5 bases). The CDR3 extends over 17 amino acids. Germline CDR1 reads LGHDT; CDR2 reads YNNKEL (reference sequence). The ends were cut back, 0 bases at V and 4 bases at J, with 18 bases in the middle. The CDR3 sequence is CASSQDYGGGYSYGYTF. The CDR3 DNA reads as TGTGCCAGCAGCCAAGATTACGGGGGTGGTTATAGCTATGGCTACACCTTC.

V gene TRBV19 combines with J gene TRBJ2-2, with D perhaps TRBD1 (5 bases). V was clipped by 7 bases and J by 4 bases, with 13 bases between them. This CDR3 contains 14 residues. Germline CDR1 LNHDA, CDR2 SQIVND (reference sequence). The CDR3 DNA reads TGTGCCAGTACGGTGAAGGGGTTCACCGGGGAGCTGTTTTTT. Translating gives CASTVKGFTGELFF.

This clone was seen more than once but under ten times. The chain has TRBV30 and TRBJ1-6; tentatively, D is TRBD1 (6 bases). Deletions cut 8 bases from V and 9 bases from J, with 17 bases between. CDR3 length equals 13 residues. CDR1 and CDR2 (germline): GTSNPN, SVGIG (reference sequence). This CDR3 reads CAHRAGAGSPLHF. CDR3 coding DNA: TGTGCCCATAGGGCAGGGGCTGGTTCACCCCTCCACTTT.

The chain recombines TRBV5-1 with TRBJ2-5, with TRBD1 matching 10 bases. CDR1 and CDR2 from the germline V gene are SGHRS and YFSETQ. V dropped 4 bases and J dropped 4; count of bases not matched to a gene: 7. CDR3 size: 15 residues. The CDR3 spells CASSSATGGLETQYF. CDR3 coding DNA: TGCGCCAGCAGCAGCGCGACAGGGGGCTTAGAGACCCAGTACTTC.